This entry concerns a single T cell receptor beta chain. Its antigen is still unknown. This sample was taken from a study of Ad26.COV2.S vaccination and SARS-CoV-2 variants. Study-wide results and limits: CD8+ and CD4+ T cells specific for spike reportedly responded with substantial breadth after vaccination.

Germline CDR1 reads LNHDA; CDR2 reads SQIVND (reference sequence). Trimming left V 7 bases short and J 3 bases short, with 11 bases between. This CDR3 is 13 amino acids long. Data came from immunoSEQ multiplex PCR; TCRdb stores just in-frame clones and leaves some out. Of under 600,000 clones listed, roughly nine tenths are singletons. Documented treatment: 15 to 20 received Ad26.COV2.S at low or high dose, single or two shots; 5 received placebo; per-sample allocation not given. The investigators took samples on day 63 after the first vaccine or placebo injection. Its platform was an Ad26 vector, and its expressed antigen was Wuhan-strain SARS-CoV-2 spike.

This chain connects TRBV19 to TRBJ2-3; no firm D call. The sequencing used peripheral blood, collected in a trial of Ad26.COV2.S vaccine versus placebo. This TCR was recovered from a person aged 18-60 years who received the Ad26.COV2.S COVID-19 vaccine or a placebo. The CDR3 nucleotides are TGTGCCAGTATGGGCGGCGGAACAGATACGCAGTATTTT. This translates into CASMGGGTDTQYF.